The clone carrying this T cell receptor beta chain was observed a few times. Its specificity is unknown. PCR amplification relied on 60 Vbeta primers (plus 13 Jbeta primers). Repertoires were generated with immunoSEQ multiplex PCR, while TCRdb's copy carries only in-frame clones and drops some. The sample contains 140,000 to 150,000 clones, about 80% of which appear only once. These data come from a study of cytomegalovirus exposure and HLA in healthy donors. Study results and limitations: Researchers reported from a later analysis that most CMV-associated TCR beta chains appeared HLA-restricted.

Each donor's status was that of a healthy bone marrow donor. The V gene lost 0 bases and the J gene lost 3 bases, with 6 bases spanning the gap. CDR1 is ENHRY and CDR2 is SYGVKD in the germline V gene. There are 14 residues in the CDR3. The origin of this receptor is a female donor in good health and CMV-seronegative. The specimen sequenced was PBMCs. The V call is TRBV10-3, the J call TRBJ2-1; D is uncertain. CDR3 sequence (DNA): TGTGCCATCAGTGAGTCGTACAACTACAATGAGCAGTTCTTC. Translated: CAISESYNYNEQFF.